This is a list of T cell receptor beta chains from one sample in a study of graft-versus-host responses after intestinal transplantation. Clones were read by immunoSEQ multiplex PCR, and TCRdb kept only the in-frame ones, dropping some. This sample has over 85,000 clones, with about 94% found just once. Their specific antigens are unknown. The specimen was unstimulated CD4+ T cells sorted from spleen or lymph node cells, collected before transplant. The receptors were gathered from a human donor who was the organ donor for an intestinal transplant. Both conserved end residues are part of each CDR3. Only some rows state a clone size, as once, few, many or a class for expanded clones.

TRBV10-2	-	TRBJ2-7	CASKRGYEQYF
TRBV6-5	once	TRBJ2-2	CASSGQKNTGELFF
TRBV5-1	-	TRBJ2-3	CASSFLAGDSADTQYF
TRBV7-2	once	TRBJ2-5	CASSFWTSGAGGETQYF
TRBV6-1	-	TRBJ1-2	CASRTGGIYGYTF
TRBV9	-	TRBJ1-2	CASSFRDRDSAFYGYTF
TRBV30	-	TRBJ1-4	CAWKVRTVATNEKLFF
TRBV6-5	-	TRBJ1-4	CASSYPGQGTMKELFF
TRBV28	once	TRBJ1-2	CASSLKAFRGGYTF
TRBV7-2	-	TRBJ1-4	CASSYQQGREKLFF
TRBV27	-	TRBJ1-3	CASSLTPGNTIYF
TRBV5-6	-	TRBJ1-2	CASSRDRGRGGGYTF
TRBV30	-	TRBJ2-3	CAGGLTSTDTQYF
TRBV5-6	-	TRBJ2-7	CASSLYGTTNEQYF
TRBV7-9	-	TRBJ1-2	CASSLGGGLSYGYTF
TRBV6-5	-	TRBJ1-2	CASSETGGVYYGYTF
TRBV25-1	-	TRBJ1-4	CASSDPTGADEKLFF
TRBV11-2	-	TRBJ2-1	CASSFLPSGGANEQFF
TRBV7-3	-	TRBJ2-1	CASSLIRGINNEQFF
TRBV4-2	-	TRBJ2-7	CASSPGLAGLSYEQYF
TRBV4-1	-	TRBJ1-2	CASSQVWGTETNYGYTF
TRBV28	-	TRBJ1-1	CASSFRRRNTEAFF
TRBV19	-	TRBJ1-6	CASNQGNSPLHF
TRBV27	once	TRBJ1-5	CASSLGSGLGQHF
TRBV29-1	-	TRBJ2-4	CSVEGMGLSKNIQYF
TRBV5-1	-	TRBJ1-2	CASSLVQGGETF
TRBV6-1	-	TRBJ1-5	CASSTQDHQPQHF
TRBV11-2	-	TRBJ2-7	CASSYSNTGEQYF
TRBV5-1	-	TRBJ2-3	CASSPRLAASDTQYF
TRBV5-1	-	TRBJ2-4	CASSDQGGVAKNIQYF
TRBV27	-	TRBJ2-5	CASSLRSLAGGLETQYF
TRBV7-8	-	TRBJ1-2	CASSPGQGIYDSYGYTF
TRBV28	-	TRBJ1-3	CASRETGTRNTIYF
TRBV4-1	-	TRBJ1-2	CASSPPFQGRGGYTF
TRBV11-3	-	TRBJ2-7	CASSLRYEQYF
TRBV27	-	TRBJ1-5	CASSQLDRGPWVAGNQPQHF
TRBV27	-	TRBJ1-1	CASSSDRGGEAFF
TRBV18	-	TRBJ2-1	CASSVTTPPNEQFF
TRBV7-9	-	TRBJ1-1	CASRDRVATEAFF
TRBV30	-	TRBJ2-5	CAWSGVGGQETQYF
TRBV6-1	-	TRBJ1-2	CASSEDRGRGYTF
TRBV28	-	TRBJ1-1	CASSGLFVTEAFF
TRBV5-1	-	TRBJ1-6	CASSLDSRRNNSPLHF
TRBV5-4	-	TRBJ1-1	CASSSTASGTTEAFF
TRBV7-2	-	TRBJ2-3	CASSLDGGGRTDTQYF
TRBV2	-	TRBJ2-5	CASRKSSGGSETQYF
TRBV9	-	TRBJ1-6	CASSVGQGTPNLHF
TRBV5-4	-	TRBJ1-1	CASSLASQGNTEAFF
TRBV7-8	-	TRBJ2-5	CASSLLYLQETQYF
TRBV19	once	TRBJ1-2	CASSPHDQAYGYTF
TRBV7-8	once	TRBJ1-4	CASSLPGGFNEKLFF
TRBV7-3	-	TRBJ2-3	CASSRGGTITDTQYF
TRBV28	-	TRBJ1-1	CASRRTDNTEAFF